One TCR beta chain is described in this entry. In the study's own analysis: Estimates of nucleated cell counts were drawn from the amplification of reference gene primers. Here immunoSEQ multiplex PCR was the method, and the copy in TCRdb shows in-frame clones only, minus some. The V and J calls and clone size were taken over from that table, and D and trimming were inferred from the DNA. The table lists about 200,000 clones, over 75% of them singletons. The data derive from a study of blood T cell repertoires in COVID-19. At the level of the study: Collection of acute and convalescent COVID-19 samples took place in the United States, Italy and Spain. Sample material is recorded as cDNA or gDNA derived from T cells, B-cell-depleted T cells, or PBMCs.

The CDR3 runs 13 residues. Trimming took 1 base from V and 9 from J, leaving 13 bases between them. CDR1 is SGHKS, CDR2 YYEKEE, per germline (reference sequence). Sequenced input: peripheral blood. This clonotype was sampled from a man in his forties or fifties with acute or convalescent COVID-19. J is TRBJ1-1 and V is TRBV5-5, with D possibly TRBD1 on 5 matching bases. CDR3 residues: CASSLLLSGQAFF. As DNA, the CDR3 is TGTGCCAGCAGCTTGTTGTTGTCAGGGCAAGCTTTCTTT.